The 3 T cell receptor beta chains below were found in one sample sequenced in a study of T cell repertoires in cytomegalovirus infection. A single record per CDR3 protein comes from TCRdb applying MiXCR to the reads. The top ten hold 12% of the sample, which has around 330,000 distinct CDR3 sequences, under 20% seen once. The sequencing input was PBMCs. Receptors were obtained from a human donor in good health (CMV status not recorded). Some clones in this sample may be carry-over from other donors' samples.

This clonotype was counted a few times. This sequence joins TRBV5-4 and TRBJ2-1; D gene ambiguous. Germline assignment: CDR1 SGHNT and CDR2 YYREEE (reference sequence). Trimming took off 0 bases at V and 6 bases at J, with 7 bases between the two ends. This CDR3 is built from 13 residues. The CDR3 DNA is TGTGCCAGCAGCTTGGACGGGTCCAATGAGCAGTTCTTC. Its translation: CASSLDGSNEQFF. Full variable domain (outside the CDR3, taken from reference TRBV5-4 and TRBJ2-1): ETGVTQSPTHLIKTRGQQVTLRCSSQSGHNTVSWYQQALGQGPQFIFQYYREEENGRGNFPPRFSGLQFPNYSSELNVNALELDDSALYLCASSLDGSNEQFFGPGTRLTVL.

The V gene is TRBV28, the J gene TRBJ1-2; a weak D match, TRBD1 (6 bases). The CDR3 spans 16 residues. Germline CDR1 and CDR2: MDHEN and SYDVKM. The V gene lost 5 bases and the J gene lost 0 bases, with 16 bases spanning the gap. Here the CDR3 DNA reads TGTGCCAGCAGTCCCAGGGGCCCAATTACTAACTATGGCTACACCTTC. It codes for CASSPRGPITNYGYTF.

The rearrangement links TRBV20-1 to TRBJ1-5; a possible D gene is TRBD1 (5 bases). This CDR3 spans 14 amino acids. Deletions cut 2 bases from V and 2 bases from J, with 10 bases between. Germline CDR1 and CDR2: DFQATT and SNEGSKA (reference sequence). CDR3 bases: TGCAGTGCTAGATCTGGGGGAGGCAATCAGCCCCAGCATTTT. Translation: CSARSGGGNQPQHF.